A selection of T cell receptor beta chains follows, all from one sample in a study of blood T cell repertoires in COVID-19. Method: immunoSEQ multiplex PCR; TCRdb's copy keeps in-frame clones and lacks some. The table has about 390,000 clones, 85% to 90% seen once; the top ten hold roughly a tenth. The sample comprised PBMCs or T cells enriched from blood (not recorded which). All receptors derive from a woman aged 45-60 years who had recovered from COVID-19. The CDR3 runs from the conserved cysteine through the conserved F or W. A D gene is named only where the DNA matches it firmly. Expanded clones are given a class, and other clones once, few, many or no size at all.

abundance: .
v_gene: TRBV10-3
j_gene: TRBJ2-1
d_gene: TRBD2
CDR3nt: TGTGCCATCAGTAAGCGGGGGACTAGCGGGGTTTACAATGAGCAGTTCTTC
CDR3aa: CAISKRGTSGVYNEQFF

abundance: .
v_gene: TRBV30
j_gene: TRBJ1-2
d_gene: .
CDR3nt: TGTGCCTGGAGTGCTTTACAGGCGATTAACTATGGCTACACCTTC
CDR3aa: CAWSALQAINYGYTF

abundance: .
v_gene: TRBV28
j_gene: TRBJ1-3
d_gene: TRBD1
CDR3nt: TGTGCCAGCACCCTTGTGACAGGGTTAAGCTCTGGAAACACCATATATTTT
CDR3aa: CASTLVTGLSSGNTIYF

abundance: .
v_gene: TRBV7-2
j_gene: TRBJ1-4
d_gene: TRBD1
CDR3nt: TGTGCCAGCAGCCCTGACAGGGGGAGTGAAAAACTGTTTTTT
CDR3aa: CASSPDRGSEKLFF

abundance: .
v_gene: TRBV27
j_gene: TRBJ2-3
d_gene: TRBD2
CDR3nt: TGTGCCAGCAGTCCGGAACTAGCGGGTGCAGATACGCAGTATTTT
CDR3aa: CASSPELAGADTQYF

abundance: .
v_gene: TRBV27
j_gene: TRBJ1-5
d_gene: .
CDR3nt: TGTGCCAGCAGTTTAGGGCAGGGCTATCAGCCCCAGCATTTT
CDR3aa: CASSLGQGYQPQHF

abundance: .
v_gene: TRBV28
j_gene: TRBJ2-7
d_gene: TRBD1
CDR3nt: TGTGCCAGCATAGGGACAGGGGGCTACGAGCAGTACTTC
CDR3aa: CASIGTGGYEQYF

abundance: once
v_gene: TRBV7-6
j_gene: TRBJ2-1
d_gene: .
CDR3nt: TGTGCCAGCAGCGCCCGACAGTACAATGAGCAGTTCTTC
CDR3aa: CASSARQYNEQFF

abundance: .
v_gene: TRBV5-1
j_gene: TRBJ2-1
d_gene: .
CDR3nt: TGCGCCAGCAGCTTGGCCTTCGTTAATGAGCAGTTCTTC
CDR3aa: CASSLAFVNEQFF

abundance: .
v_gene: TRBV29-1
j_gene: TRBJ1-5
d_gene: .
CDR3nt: TGCAGCGTTGGTTTAGAGGTAAATCAGCCCCAGCATTTT
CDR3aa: CSVGLEVNQPQHF

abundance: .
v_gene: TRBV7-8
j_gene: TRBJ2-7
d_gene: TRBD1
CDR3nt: TGTGCCAGCAGCCACAGGGACAGCGCCGAATCCTACGAGCAGTACTTC
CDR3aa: CASSHRDSAESYEQYF

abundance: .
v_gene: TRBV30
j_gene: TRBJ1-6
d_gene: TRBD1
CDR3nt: TGTGCCTGGAACCAAGGACAGGGTGTCACCCTCCACTTT
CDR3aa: CAWNQGQGVTLHF

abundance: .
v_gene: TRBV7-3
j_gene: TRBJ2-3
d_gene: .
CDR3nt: TGTGCCAGCAGCCCCATCAGGGCCACAGATACGCAGTATTTT
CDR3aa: CASSPIRATDTQYF

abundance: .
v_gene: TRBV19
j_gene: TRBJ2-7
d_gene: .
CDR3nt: TGTGCCAGTAGTATAGATCGGCGGCAAGCCTACGAGCAGTACTTC
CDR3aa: CASSIDRRQAYEQYF

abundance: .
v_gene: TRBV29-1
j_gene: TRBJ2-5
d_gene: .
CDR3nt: TGCAGCGTCGCACAATGGGAGACCCAGTACTTC
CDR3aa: CSVAQWETQYF

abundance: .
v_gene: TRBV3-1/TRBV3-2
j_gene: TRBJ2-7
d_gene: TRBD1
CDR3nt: TGTGCCAGCAGCCAAGGGACAGGGGGGCAGTACTTC
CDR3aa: CASSQGTGGQYF

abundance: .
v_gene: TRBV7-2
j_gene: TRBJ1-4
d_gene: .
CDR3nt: TGTGCCAGCAGCTCCGCAGGGGCCGGCGGTGAAAAACTGTTTTTT
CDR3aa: CASSSAGAGGEKLFF

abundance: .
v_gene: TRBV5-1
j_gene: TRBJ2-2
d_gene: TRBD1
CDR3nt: TGCGCCAGCAGGTCCGGGACAGGCGGGACCGGGGAGCTGTTTTTT
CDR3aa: CASRSGTGGTGELFF

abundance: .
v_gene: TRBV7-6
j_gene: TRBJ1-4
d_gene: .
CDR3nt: TGTGCCAGCAGCTTAGGAGTACAGCTGAATGAAAAGCTGTTTTTT
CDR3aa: CASSLGVQLNEKLFF

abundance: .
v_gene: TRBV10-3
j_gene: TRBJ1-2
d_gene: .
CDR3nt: TGTGCCATCAGTGAATTTTCTATTCGGGATAATCCATATGGCTACACCTTC
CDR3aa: CAISEFSIRDNPYGYTF

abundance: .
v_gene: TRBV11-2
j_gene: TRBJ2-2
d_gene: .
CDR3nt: TGTGCCAGCAGCTTAGCGGGTGGGGAGCTGTTTTTT
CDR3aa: CASSLAGGELFF

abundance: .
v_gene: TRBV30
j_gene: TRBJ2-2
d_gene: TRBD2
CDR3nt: TGTGCCTGGGGGGAGGGTTTCACCGGGGAGCTGTTTTTT
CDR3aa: CAWGEGFTGELFF

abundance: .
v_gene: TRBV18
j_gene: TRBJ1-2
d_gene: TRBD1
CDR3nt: TGTGCCAGCTCGCCCGGGACAGGGGAGAATTTGGTCTATGGCTACACCTTC
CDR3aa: CASSPGTGENLVYGYTF

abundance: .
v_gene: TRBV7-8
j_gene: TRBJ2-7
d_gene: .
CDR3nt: TGTGCCAGCAGCGTCAGCTCCTACGAGCAGTACTTC
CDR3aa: CASSVSSYEQYF

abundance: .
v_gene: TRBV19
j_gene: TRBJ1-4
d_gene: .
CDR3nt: TGTGCCAGTAGCGCACAAAAGGGGGACCATGAAAAACTGTTTTTT
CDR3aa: CASSAQKGDHEKLFF

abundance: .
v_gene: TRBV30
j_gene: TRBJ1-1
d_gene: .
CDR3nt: TGTGCCTGGGGCAGGGGAAACACTGAAGCTTTCTTT
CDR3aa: CAWGRGNTEAFF

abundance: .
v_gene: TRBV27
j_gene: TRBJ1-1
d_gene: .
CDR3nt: TGTGCCAGCAGACGGGGGGACACTAGGAACACTGAAGCTTTCTTT
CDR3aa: CASRRGDTRNTEAFF

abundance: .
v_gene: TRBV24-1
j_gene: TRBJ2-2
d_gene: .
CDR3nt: TGTGCCACCTCCAACGGGGTCGCCGGGGAGCTGTTTTTT
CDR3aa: CATSNGVAGELFF

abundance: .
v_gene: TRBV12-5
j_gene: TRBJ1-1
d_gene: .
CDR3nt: TGTGCTAGTGGTTTGGCCCAGGGTGCCGCTGAAGCTTTCTTT
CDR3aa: CASGLAQGAAEAFF

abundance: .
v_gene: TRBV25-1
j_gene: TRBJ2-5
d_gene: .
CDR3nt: TGTGCCAGCAGGAACAGGGACGGATTGGAGAGGGAGACCCAGTACTTC
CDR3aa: CASRNRDGLERETQYF

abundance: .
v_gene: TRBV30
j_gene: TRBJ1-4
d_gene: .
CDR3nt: TGTGCCTGGAGTTATGATGAAAAACTGTTTTTT
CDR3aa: CAWSYDEKLFF

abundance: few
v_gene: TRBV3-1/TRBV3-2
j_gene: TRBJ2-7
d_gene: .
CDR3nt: TGTGCCAGCAGCCCTCACAGGGCCAACTCCTACGAGCAGTACTTC
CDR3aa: CASSPHRANSYEQYF

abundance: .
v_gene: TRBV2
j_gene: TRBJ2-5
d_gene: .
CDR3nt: TGTGCCAGCAGTCAAGACGGTCAAGAGACCCAGTACTTC
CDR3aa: CASSQDGQETQYF

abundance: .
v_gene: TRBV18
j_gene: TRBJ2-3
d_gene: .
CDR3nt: TGTGCCAGCTCACCATCTCTCGGTACAGGAACAGATACGCAGTATTTT
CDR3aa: CASSPSLGTGTDTQYF

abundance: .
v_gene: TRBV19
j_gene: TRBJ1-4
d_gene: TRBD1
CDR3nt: TGTGCCAGTGTCCCCGGACAGGGGATTGCAACTAATGAAAAACTGTTTTTT
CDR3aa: CASVPGQGIATNEKLFF

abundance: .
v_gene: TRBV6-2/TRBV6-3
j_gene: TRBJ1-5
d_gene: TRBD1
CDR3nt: TGTGCCAGCAGTTACTCGAGTGGGGACAGGGCTAATCAGCCCCAGCATTTT
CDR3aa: CASSYSSGDRANQPQHF

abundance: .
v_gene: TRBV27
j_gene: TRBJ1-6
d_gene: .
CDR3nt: TGTGCCAGCAGTTTACAGCGATCCTATAATTCACCCCTCCACTTT
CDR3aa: CASSLQRSYNSPLHF

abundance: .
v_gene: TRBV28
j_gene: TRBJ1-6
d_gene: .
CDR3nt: TGTGCCAGCACCGTGAGTGGTCTTGACCTCCACTTT
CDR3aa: CASTVSGLDLHF

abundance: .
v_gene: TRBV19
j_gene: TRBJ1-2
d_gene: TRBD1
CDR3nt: TGTGCCAGTAACGATGCTGGGGACAGGGCGAGACTCGGCTACACCTTC
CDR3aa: CASNDAGDRARLGYTF

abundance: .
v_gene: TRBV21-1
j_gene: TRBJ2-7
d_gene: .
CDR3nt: TGTGCCAGCAGCAAACGATTTAGAATCTGCGGGGGGGCTGACTACGAGCAGTACTTC
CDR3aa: CASSKRFRICGGADYEQYF

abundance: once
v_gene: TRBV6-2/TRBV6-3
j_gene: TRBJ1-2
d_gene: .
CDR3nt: TGTGCCAGCAGTTACCAGCAGCACAGGGATGTGAATGGCTACACCTTC
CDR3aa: CASSYQQHRDVNGYTF

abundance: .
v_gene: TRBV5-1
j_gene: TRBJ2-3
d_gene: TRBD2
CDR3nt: TGCGCCAGCAGCTTGCAACGGGCGGGGGGGCTAACAGATACGCAGTATTTT
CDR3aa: CASSLQRAGGLTDTQYF

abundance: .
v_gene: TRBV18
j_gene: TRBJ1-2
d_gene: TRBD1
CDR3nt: TGTGCCAGCTCACCCGGGACAGGGACTAGCTATGGCTACACCTTC
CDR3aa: CASSPGTGTSYGYTF